What follows are 31 T cell receptor beta chains derived from one specimen sequenced in a study of tumor and adjacent non-tumor tissue in lung cancer. This sample's RNA came from whole unsorted tissue. More than 3 cm separated this lung sample from the edge of the tumor. TCRbeta libraries were built with three rounds of nested PCR, modified from ARM-PCR. TCRdb re-called the multiplex PCR reads with MiXCR, one entry per CDR3 protein. The sample consists of approximately 100,000 distinct CDR3 sequences, 50% to 70% of them appearing once. Sequencing was carried out using distant non-tumor lung tissue. The receptors were sampled from a man aged 55 to 69 with non-small cell lung cancer.

This clonotype occurred once. The genes are TRBV5-4 and TRBJ2-1, with D possibly matching TRBD2 (5 bases). There are 17 residues in the CDR3. Trimming pared 4 bases from V and 7 bases from J, leaving 24 bases between. The germline V gene encodes CDR1 SGHNT and CDR2 YYREEE (reference sequence). The CDR3, as DNA: TGTGCCAGCAGCCCGTACGGTCCGAGACTAACCCTAAATGAGCAGTTCTTC. This codes for CASSPYGPRLTLNEQFF.

This sequence joins TRBV10-2 and TRBJ1-1; D is possibly TRBD1 (5 bases). The length of the CDR3 is 12 residues. CDR1 is WSHSY and CDR2 is SAAADI in the germline V gene. Trimming left V 6 bases short and J 5 bases short, with 10 bases between. CDR3 in amino acids: CASRGLWTEAFF. CDR3 DNA: TGCGCCAGCAGGGGGCTCTGGACTGAAGCTTTCTTT.

This chain links TRBV29-1 with TRBJ2-6; D not resolved. Between the trimmed V and J ends, which lost 6 bases and 2 bases, there was a span of 8 bases. The CDR3 loop spans 13 amino acids. In germline, CDR1 is SQVTM, CDR2 ANQGSEA. DNA of the CDR3: TGCAGCGTCGCAGTGACTGGGGCCAACGTCCTGACTTTC. It yields the protein CSVAVTGANVLTF.

With respect to this clonotype: Sequence at one end of the junction differs from germline and may be a read error. The chain has TRBV29-1 and TRBJ2-1, with a tentative D call TRBD1 (6 bases). The CDR3 is 16 residues long. Germline V CDR1 and CDR2: SQVTM, ANQGSEA. CDR3 sequence (DNA): TGTAGCGCTAACGAGACCACACAGGGTGGCAAGGGTGAGCAGTCCTTC. As protein: CSANETTQGGKGEQSF.

As concerns this clonotype: This clone may be a read error of a much larger clone one base away. The CDR3 does not end in the conserved phenylalanine or tryptophan, so this is likely a read error. The V gene is TRBV5-6, the J gene TRBJ2-1; a possible D gene is TRBD2 (6 bases). Germline-derived CDR1 and CDR2 are SGHDT and YYEEEE. The CDR3 sequence is 15 residues long. V lost 0 bases and J 5 bases, leaving 12 bases between the germline ends. CDR3 in amino acids: CASSLVILADNEQFL. Written as DNA, the CDR3 is TGTGCCAGCAGCTTGGTGATACTAGCAGACAATGAGCAGTTCCTC.

CDR3 sequence (DNA): TGCGCCAGCAGCCCCCAGATACTGGGTGAAGAGCAGTACTTC. It specifies CASSPQILGEEQYF. This chain joins TRBV4-1 and TRBJ2-7; the D is unclear. Trimming left V 4 bases short and J 7 bases short, with 17 bases between. The germline gives CDR1 MGHRA, CDR2 YSYEKL. The CDR3 spans 14 residues.

For this clonotype: The junction departs from the called germline gene at one end, perhaps through a read error. DNA for the CDR3: TGCAGCGTTCGTAAAACGGGAGGGCCTGCAGAGACCAAGTACTTC. It codes for CSVRKTGGPAETKYF. V usage is TRBV29-1 and J usage is TRBJ2-5; 8 bases fit TRBD2. Germline V gene sequence: CDR1 SQVTM, CDR2 ANQGSEA. The CDR3 contains 15 residues.

This clonotype was recorded once. This rearrangement joins TRBV4-2 to TRBJ2-7; TRBD2 is a possible D gene (6 bases). The CDR3 spans 15 residues. CDR1 LGHNA and CDR2 YNFKEQ come from the germline V gene. In DNA form, the CDR3 reads TGTACTAGCAGCGAAGAAACCGGAAATCTGATCGAGCAGTACTTC. The encoded protein is CTSSEETGNLIEQYF.

The chain has TRBV18 and TRBJ2-1, with D uncertain. Germline V lookup: CDR1 KGHSH, CDR2 LQKENI. CDR3 length: 14 residues. V gave up 6 bases and J gave up 6 bases, with 15 bases separating them. Here the CDR3 reads CASSPIGRINEQFF. In DNA, the CDR3 is TGTGCCAGCTCCCCGATAGGGCGGATCAATGAGCAGTTCTTC.

Remarks on this clonotype: The missing conserved phenylalanine or tryptophan at the end of this CDR3 makes a read error likely. The chain recombines TRBV11-2 with TRBJ2-3; D possibly corresponds to TRBD2 (5 bases). Germline-derived CDR1 and CDR2 are SGHAT and FQNNGV. This CDR3 region has 15 residues. The CDR3 spells CVSSLVVGDPDTQYL. Here the CDR3 DNA reads TGTGTCAGCAGCTTAGTAGTGGGAGACCCAGATACGCAGTATTTA.

This clonotype was picked up many times. The chain joins TRBV10-3 to TRBJ1-5, with D unclear. This CDR3 comprises 14 residues. Germline-derived CDR1 and CDR2 are ENHRY and SYGVKD. V was pared by 3 bases and J by 3 bases, with 9 bases between. The CDR3 spells CAISESGYNQPQHF. CDR3 nucleotides: TGTGCCATCAGTGAATCCGGGTACAATCAGCCCCAGCATTTT.

This clonotype was picked up one time. One junction end does not reproduce the germline sequence, and a read error may be involved. CDR3 in amino acids: CASSPGLAKSTDTHYF. As DNA, the CDR3 is TGTGCCAGCAGCCCGGGACTAGCAAAAAGTACAGATACGCACTATTTT. The chain employs TRBV11-3 and TRBJ2-3; TRBD2 matches 9 bases. CDR3 size: 16 residues. Looked up from germline, CDR1 is SGHNT and CDR2 is YENEEA.

As concerns this clonotype: The missing conserved phenylalanine or tryptophan at the end of this CDR3 makes a read error likely. The chain couples TRBV11-1 to TRBJ1-1; D unclear. CDR1 SGHAT and CDR2 FQDESV come from the germline V gene (reference sequence). With 5 bases removed from V and 5 bases from J, the gap between germline ends came to 15 bases. This CDR3 region has 14 residues. DNA for the CDR3: TGTGCCAGCAGCCTATCGGCTGGCGAGACTGAAGCTTTCATT. Protein: CASSLSAGETEAFI.

Regarding this clonotype: A clone one base away is much larger, so this may be a read error. The rearrangement links TRBV5-4 to TRBJ2-7, with TRBD1 as a possible D gene (6 bases). Between the trimmed V and J ends, which lost 2 bases and 4 bases, there was a span of 13 bases. In germline, CDR1 is SGHNT, CDR2 YYREEE (reference sequence). The CDR3 loop spans 14 amino acids. CDR3 DNA: TGTGCCAGCAGCTTAATAGACAGGCATTACGAGCAGTACTTC. Translated: CASSLIDRHYEQYF.

This clonotype was seen ten or more times. This chain uses TRBV6-6 with TRBJ2-5; D is ambiguous. CDR3 size: 11 residues. V was cut by 2 bases and J by 5 bases, with 3 bases left in between. The germline CDR1 and CDR2 sequences are MNHNY and SVGAGI (reference sequence). The chain's CDR3 is CASSYSETQYF. DNA of the CDR3: TGTGCCAGCAGTTACAGCGAGACCCAGTACTTC.

This clonotype turned up a few times. The chain employs TRBV20-1 and TRBJ1-1, with a tentative D call TRBD1 (5 bases). V dropped 6 bases and J dropped 4 bases, with 12 bases sitting between them. Germline V gene sequence: CDR1 DFQATT, CDR2 SNEGSKA (reference sequence). This CDR3 is built from 12 residues. CDR3 in amino acids: CSAHVGGTEAFF. CDR3 coding DNA: TGCAGTGCCCATGTGGGGGGCACTGAAGCTTTCTTT.

Comments on this clonotype: The CDR3 ends on some other residue instead of the conserved phenylalanine or tryptophan, so this is likely a read error. This chain joins TRBV10-3 and TRBJ2-1, with a weak D call TRBD1 (6 bases). The CDR3 contains 14 residues. CDR1 ENHRY and CDR2 SYGVKD come from the germline V gene. V was cut by 4 bases and J by 8 bases, with 15 bases left in between. CDR3 sequence (DNA): TGTGCCATCAGTGGCAGGGGCCTGTGGGATGAGCAGTTCTCC. Translated: CAISGRGLWDEQFS.

The table lists this clonotype with a count of one. The CDR3 ends on some other residue instead of the conserved phenylalanine or tryptophan, so this is likely a read error. No DNA is shown, since the ends of the CDR3 on it are uncertain; the CDR3 is the one TCRdb lists. The CDR3 region is CASSQGGTSTDTQFL. The V gene is TRBV4-2, the J gene TRBJ2-3; the tabulated D call, TRBD2, remains unverified against the DNA. Germline CDR1 and CDR2: LGHNA and YNFKEQ. The CDR3 numbers 15 amino acids, ends counted.

To note about this clonotype: No DNA is shown, since the ends of the CDR3 on it are uncertain; the CDR3 is the one TCRdb lists. V gene TRBV28 combines with J gene TRBJ2-2; the table assigns TRBD2, which was not confirmed against the DNA. The CDR3 spans 16 residues, counting both ends. CDR1 MDHEN and CDR2 SYDVKM come from the germline V gene. The CDR3: CASSSLGGAGPRSCFF.

Turning to this clonotype: The junction departs from the called germline gene at one end, perhaps through a read error. V gene TRBV20-1 combines with J gene TRBJ1-1; D is perhaps TRBD1 (5 bases). This CDR3 comprises 13 residues. CDR1 DFQATT and CDR2 SNEGSKA come from the germline V gene (reference sequence). In nucleotides, the CDR3 is TGCAGTGCTAGCGGGGGGTCGTACACTGAACCTTTCTTT. Its protein is CSASGGSYTEPFF.

Concerning this clonotype itself: The junction shows a germline mismatch at one end, possibly a read error. The chain uses TRBV11-1 and TRBJ2-1; a weak D match, TRBD1 (6 bases). Per germline, CDR1 SGHAT and CDR2 FQDESV (reference sequence). The length of the CDR3 is 15 residues. The CDR3 loop reads CAICFQGKALNELFF. CDR3 DNA sequence: TGTGCCATCTGCTTCCAGGGGAAGGCCCTCAATGAGCTGTTCTTC.

There are a few counts of this clonotype. A much bigger clone sits one base away, suggesting this may be a read error. This chain joins TRBV6-5 and TRBJ2-7; D is unclear. The CDR3 sequence is 13 residues long. Germline CDR1 is MNHEY and CDR2 is SVGAGI. V shed 4 bases and J shed 1 base, with 8 bases lying between them. The CDR3 protein is CASSCGSSYEQYF. DNA for the CDR3: TGTGCCAGCAGTTGCGGCAGTTCCTACGAGCAGTACTTC.

A remark on this clonotype: This may be a read error: a much more frequent sequence differs by one nucleotide. The chain has TRBV19 and TRBJ2-1, with D hard to call. This CDR3 spans 15 amino acids. Germline V gene sequence: CDR1 LNHDA, CDR2 SQIVND (reference sequence). The CDR3 region is CASSMVTLTYNEQSF. The CDR3 nucleotides are TGTGCCAGTAGTATGGTAACACTCACCTACAATGAGCAGTCCTTC. The full variable domain, completed using reference TRBV19 and TRBJ2-1, is DGGITQSPKYLFRKEGQNVTLSCEQNLNHDAMYWYRQDPGQGLRLIYYSQIVNDFQKGDIAEGYSVSREKKESFPLTVTSAQKNPTAFYLCASSMVTLTYNEQSFGPGTRLTVL.

About this clonotype itself: Given the absence of the conserved phenylalanine or tryptophan at the CDR3 end, a read error is likely. The chain recombines TRBV11-2 with TRBJ2-7; the D call may be TRBD1 or TRBD2 (6 bases each). Per germline, CDR1 SGHAT and CDR2 FQNNGV. The CDR3 consists of 15 residues. DNA for the CDR3: TGTGTCAGCAGCTTAGCACACGGGGGCGATAACGAGCAGTACTAC. It specifies CVSSLAHGGDNEQYY.

The gene calls are TRBV20-1 and TRBJ2-2, with TRBD2 matching 13 bases. Germline V gives CDR1 DFQATT, CDR2 SNEGSKA (reference sequence). V shed 2 bases, J shed 4 bases, and the junction held 10 bases outside the gene matches. This CDR3 comprises 18 residues. CDR3 loop: CSARSATSGGRGTGELFF. The DNA for the CDR3 is TGCAGTGCTAGATCCGCGACTAGCGGGGGGCGGGGCACCGGGGAGCTGTTTTTT.

This clonotype was detected only once. The conserved closing phenylalanine or tryptophan is absent in this CDR3, likely reflecting a read error. The chain combines TRBV29-1 with TRBJ2-2; TRBD2 matches at 14 bases. CDR1 and CDR2 (germline): SQVTM, ANQGSEA. The V gene end was trimmed by 4 bases and the J gene end by 9 bases; junction bases not matched to a gene: 7. The CDR3 runs to 15 residues. CDR3 sequence: CSVGGTSGSIRELFS. CDR3 coding DNA: TGCAGCGTTGGTGGGACTAGCGGGAGCATCAGGGAGCTGTTTTCT.

This clonotype was recorded only once. Its ends do not fully match the called genes, so a read error is possible. This rearrangement joins TRBV7-9 to TRBJ1-6, with 8 nucleotides matching TRBD1. CDR1 and CDR2 (germline): SEHNR, FQNEAQ (reference sequence). The CDR3 consists of 16 residues. The CDR3 nucleotides read TGTGCCAGCAGTCCCGACAGGGCAGGGGGCAATTCACTCCTCCACTTT. It encodes CASSPDRAGGNSLLHF.

This clonotype was seen only a few times. A junction boundary mismatches the germline segment, possibly from a read error. The chain has TRBV29-1 and TRBJ2-3; TRBD2 matches 15 bases. This CDR3 is 17 amino acids long. CDR1 and CDR2 (germline): SQVTM, ANQGSEA. CDR3 amino acids: CSVEGTSGGRSTDTHYF. DNA for the CDR3: TGCAGCGTCGAGGGGACTAGCGGGGGGAGGAGCACAGATACGCACTATTTT.

This clonotype is medium-sized in the sample. The chain uses TRBV11-2 and TRBJ1-3; D is unresolved. V lost 0 bases, J lost 0 bases, and 12 bases lay in between. Germline V CDR1 and CDR2: SGHAT, FQNNGV. The CDR3 runs 17 residues. The chain's CDR3 is CASSLDLPGSSGNTIYF. In nucleotides, the CDR3 is TGTGCCAGCAGCTTAGATCTACCCGGTAGCTCTGGAAACACCATATATTTT.

This chain uses TRBV4-2 with TRBJ2-7; no firm D call. Trimming took off 5 bases at V and 6 bases at J, with 20 bases between the two ends. Per germline, CDR1 LGHNA and CDR2 YNFKEQ. The CDR3 is 15 amino acids. DNA for the CDR3: TGTGCCAGCAGCGAAGGAGCCGGAAATCTGATCGAGCAGTACTTC. Protein sequence: CASSEGAGNLIEQYF.

For this clonotype: One junction end disagrees with the germline gene, perhaps due to a read error. The V gene is TRBV6-2 or TRBV6-3, the J gene TRBJ2-2; a weak D match, TRBD2 (5 bases). CDR1 and CDR2 (germline): MNHEY, SVGEGT. CDR3 length: 12 residues. CDR3 residues: CASSQATGELFF. CDR3 DNA sequence: TGTGCCAGCAGTCAGGCCACCGGGGAACTGTTTTTT.